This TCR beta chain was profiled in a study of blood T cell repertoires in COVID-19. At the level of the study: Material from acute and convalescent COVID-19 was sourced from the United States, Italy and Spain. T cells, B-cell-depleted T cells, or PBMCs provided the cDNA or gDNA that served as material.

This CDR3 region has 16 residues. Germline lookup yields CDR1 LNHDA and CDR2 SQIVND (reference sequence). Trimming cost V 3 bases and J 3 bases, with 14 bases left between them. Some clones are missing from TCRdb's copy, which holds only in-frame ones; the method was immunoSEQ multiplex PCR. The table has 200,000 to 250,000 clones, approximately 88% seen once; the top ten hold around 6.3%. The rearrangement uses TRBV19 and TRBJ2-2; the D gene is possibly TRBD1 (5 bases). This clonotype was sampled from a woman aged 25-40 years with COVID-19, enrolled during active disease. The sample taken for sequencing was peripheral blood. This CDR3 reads CASSIRVAGHTGELFF. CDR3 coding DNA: TGTGCCAGTAGTATCAGGGTAGCAGGTCACACCGGGGAGCTGTTTTTT.